This T cell receptor beta chain was sequenced in a study of T cells after somatic rescue of genetic block. Using immunoSEQ multiplex PCR, the repertoire was profiled, and TCRdb retains in-frame clones only, with some absent. Of tens of thousands of clones in the sample, around 89% were seen once. The germline V gene encodes CDR1 KGHSH and CDR2 LQKENI. The germline V and J ends were trimmed by 3 bases and 0 bases, with 12 bases remaining between them. The length of the CDR3 is 16 residues. The material sequenced was peripheral blood mononuclear cells (PBMCs). The gene calls are TRBV18 and TRBJ1-5; TRBD1 is a possible D gene (6 bases). The receptor was isolated from a young woman. The CDR3 DNA reads TGTGCCAGCTCACCCCGACAGGAGAATAGCAATCAGCCCCAGCATTTT. Translating it yields CASSPRQENSNQPQHF.